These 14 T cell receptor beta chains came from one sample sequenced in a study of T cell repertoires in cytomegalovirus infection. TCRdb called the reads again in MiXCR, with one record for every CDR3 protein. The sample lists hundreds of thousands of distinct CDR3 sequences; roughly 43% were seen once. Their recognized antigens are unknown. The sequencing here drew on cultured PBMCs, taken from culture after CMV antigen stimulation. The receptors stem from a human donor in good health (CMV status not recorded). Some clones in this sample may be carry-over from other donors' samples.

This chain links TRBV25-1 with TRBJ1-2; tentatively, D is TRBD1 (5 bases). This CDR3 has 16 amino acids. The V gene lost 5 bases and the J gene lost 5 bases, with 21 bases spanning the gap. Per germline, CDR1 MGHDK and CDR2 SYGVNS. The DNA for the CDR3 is TGTGCCAGCAGTTCGATGGACGGAGGGGATCTATATGGCTACACCTTC. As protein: CASSSMDGGDLYGYTF.

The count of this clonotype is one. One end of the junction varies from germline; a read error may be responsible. The DNA of the CDR3 is TGTGCCAGCAGTAGGGACACTAAAGCTTTCTTT. It codes for CASSRDTKAFF. V usage is TRBV6-5 and J usage is TRBJ1-1; possible D gene TRBD1, 6 bases. CDR1 and CDR2 (germline): MNHEY, SVGAGI. The CDR3 covers 11 residues.

The CDR3 sequence: CASSQEVAAGTYGYTF. The CDR3 bases are TGCGCCAGCAGCCAAGAAGTAGCGGCAGGCACCTATGGCTACACCTTC. The chain uses TRBV4-3 and TRBJ1-2; no clear D gene. This CDR3 has 16 amino acids. CDR1 LGHNA and CDR2 YSLEER come from the germline V gene. The V end was cut by 0 bases, the J end by 4 bases, with 15 bases between.

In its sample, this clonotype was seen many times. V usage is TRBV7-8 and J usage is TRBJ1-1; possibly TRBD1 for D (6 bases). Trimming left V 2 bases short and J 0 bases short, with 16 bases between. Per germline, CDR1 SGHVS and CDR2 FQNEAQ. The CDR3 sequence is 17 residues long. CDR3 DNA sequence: TGTGCCAGCAGCTTACGACGACAGGTGTATATGAACACTGAAGCTTTCTTT. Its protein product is CASSLRRQVYMNTEAFF.

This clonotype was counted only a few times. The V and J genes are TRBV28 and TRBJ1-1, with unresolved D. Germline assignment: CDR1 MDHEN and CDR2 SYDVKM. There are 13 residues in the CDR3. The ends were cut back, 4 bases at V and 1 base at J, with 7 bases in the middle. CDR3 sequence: CASSWRRNTEAFF. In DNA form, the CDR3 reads TGTGCCAGCAGTTGGCGGCGGAACACTGAAGCTTTCTTT.

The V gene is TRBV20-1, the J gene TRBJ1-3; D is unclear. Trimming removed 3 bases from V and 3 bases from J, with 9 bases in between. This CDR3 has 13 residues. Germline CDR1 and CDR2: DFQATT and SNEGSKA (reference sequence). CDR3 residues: CSARWQGGNTIYF. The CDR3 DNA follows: TGCAGTGCTAGGTGGCAAGGTGGAAACACCATATATTTT.

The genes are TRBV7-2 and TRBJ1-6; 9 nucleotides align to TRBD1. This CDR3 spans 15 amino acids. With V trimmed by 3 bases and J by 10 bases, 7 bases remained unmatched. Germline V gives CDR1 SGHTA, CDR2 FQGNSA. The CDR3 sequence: CASSFRDRAVSPLHF. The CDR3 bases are TGTGCCAGCAGCTTCCGGGACAGGGCGGTCTCACCCCTCCACTTT.

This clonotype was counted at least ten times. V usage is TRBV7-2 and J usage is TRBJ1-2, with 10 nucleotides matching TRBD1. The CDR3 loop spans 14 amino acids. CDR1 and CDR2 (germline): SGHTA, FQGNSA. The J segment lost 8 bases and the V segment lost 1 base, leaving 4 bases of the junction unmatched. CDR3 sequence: CASSLGQGAGGYTF. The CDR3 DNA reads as TGTGCCAGCAGCTTAGGACAGGGGGCTGGCGGCTACACCTTC.

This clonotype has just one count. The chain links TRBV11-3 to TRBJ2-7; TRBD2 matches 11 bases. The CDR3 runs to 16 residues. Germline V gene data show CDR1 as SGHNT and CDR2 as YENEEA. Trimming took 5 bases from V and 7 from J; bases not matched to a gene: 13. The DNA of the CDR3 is TGTGCCAGCAGCCTAAGGGGGACTAGCGGTCCGGGTGAGCAGTACTTC. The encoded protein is CASSLRGTSGPGEQYF.

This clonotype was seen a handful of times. CDR3 residues: CASSLGTESYGYTF. The CDR3 coding sequence is TGTGCCAGCAGCTTGGGGACGGAGAGCTATGGCTACACCTTC. The V gene is TRBV7-6, the J gene TRBJ1-2; D possibly corresponds to TRBD1 (5 bases). From germline, CDR1 is SGHVS and CDR2 FNYEAQ. The length of the CDR3 is 14 residues. V lost 3 bases to trimming and J lost 4 bases, with 12 bases between them.

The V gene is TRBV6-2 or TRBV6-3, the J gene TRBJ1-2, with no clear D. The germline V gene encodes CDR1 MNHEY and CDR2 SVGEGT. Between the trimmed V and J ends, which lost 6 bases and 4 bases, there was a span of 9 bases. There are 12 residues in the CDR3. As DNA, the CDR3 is TGTGCCAGCAGCGAGACGGTCTATGGCTACACCTTC. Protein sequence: CASSETVYGYTF.

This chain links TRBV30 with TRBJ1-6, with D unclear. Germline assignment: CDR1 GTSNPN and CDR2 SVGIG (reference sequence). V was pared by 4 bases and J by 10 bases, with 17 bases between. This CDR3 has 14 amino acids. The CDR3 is CAWTLGQAASPLHF. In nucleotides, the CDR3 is TGTGCCTGGACCCTCGGGCAGGCTGCATCACCCCTCCACTTT. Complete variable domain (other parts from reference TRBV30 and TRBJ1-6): SQTIHQWPATLVQPVGSPLSLECTVEGTSNPNLYWYRQAAGRGLQLLFYSVGIGQISSEVPQNLSASRPQDRQFILSSKKLLLSDSGFYLCAWTLGQAASPLHFGNGTRLTVT.

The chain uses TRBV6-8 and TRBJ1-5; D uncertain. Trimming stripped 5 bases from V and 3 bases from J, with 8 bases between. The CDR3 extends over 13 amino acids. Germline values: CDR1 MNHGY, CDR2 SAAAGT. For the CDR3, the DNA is TGTGCCAGCAGTCTCAGACACAATCAGCCCCAGCATTTT. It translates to CASSLRHNQPQHF.

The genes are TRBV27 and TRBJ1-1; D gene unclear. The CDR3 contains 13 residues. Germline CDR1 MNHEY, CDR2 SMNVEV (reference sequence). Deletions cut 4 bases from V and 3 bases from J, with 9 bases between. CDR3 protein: CASSSVLDTEAFF. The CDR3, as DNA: TGTGCCAGCAGTTCTGTTCTGGACACTGAAGCTTTCTTT.